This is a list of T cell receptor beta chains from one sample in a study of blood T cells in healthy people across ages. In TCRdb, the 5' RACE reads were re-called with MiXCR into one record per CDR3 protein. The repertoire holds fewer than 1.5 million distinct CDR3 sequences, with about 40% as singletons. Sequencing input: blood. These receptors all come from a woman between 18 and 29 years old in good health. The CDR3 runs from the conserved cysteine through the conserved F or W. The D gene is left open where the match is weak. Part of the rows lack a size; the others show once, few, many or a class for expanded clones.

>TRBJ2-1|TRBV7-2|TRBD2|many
CASSLAGTRDEQFF
TGTGCCAGCAGCTTAGCGGGGACTAGGGATGAGCAGTTCTTC
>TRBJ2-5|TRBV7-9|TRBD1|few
CATDRGHNEQYF
TGTGCCACAGACAGGGGGCACAATGAGCAGTACTTC
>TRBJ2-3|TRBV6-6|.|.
CASSYSKVTTDTQYF
TGTGCCAGCAGTTACTCGAAGGTCACCACAGATACGCAGTATTTT
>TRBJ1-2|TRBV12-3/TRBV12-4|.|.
CASKGQYYGYTF
TGTGCCAGCAAGGGGCAGTACTATGGCTACACCTTC
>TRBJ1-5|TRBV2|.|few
CASSTDQPQHF
TGTGCCAGCAGTACAGATCAGCCCCAGCATTTT
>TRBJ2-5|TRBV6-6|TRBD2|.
CASSLSSGGGETQYF
TGTGCCAGCAGTCTTTCTAGCGGGGGCGGGGAGACCCAGTACTTC
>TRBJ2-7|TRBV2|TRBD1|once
CACSGTGGGEQYF
TGTGCCTGCAGTGGGACAGGCGGAGGCGAGCAGTACTTC
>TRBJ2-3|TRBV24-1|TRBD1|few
CATSDIAGGSDTQYF
TGTGCCACCAGTGATATAGCAGGGGGTTCAGATACGCAGTATTTT
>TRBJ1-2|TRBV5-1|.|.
CASSLEDAGGGYTF
TGCGCCAGCAGCTTGGAAGATGCAGGAGGCGGCTACACCTTC
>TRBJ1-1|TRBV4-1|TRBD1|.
CASSQRTGDTEAFF
TGCGCCAGCAGCCAGCGCACAGGGGACACTGAAGCTTTCTTT
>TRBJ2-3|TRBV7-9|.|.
CASSLSNTVTDTQYF
TGTGCCAGCAGCTTGAGTAACACAGTCACAGATACGCAGTATTTT
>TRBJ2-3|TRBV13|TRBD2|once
CASSQRGGSSTDTQYF
TGTGCCAGCAGCCAGCGGGGGGGATCTAGTACAGATACGCAGTATTTT
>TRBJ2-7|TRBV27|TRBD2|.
CASRGVASGESYEQYF
TGTGCCAGCCGCGGAGTAGCTAGCGGGGAATCCTACGAGCAGTACTTC
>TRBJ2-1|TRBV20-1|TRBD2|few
CSAIATSGTYNEQFF
TGCAGTGCAATTGCGACTAGCGGGACCTATAATGAGCAGTTCTTC
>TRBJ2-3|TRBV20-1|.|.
CSAPGDSPRTDTQYF
TGCAGTGCTCCAGGGGACTCACCCCGCACAGATACGCAGTATTTT
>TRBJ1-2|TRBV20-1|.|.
CSARQENNYGYTF
TGCAGTGCCAGACAGGAGAATAACTATGGCTACACCTTC
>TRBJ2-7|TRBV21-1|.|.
CASPALYEQYF
TGTGCCAGCCCCGCCCTTTACGAGCAGTACTTC
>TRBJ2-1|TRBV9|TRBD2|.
CASSPVRTSSWEQFF
TGTGCCAGCAGCCCCGTGAGGACTAGTTCATGGGAGCAGTTCTTC
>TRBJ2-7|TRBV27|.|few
CASSSFPDNYEQYF
TGTGCCAGCAGTTCGTTCCCGGACAACTACGAGCAGTACTTC
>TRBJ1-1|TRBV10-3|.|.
CAISEQGDSEAFF
TGTGCCATCAGTGAACAGGGTGACTCTGAAGCTTTCTTT
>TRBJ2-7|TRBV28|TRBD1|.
CASSGDRDNRYEQYF
TGTGCCAGCAGCGGAGACAGGGATAATCGCTACGAGCAGTACTTC
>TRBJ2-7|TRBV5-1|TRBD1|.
CASSLGDRGPHEQYF
TGCGCCAGCAGCTTGGGTGACAGGGGCCCCCACGAGCAGTACTTC
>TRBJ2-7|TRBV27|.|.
CASTSRVIGYEQYF
TGTGCCAGCACCTCCAGGGTTATTGGGTACGAGCAGTACTTC
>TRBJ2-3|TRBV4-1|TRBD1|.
CASSQDLGTGLTDTQYF
TGCGCCAGCAGCCAAGATTTAGGGACAGGGTTGACAGATACGCAGTATTTT
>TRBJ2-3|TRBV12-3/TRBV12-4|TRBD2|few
CASLAGGSTDTQYF
TGTGCCAGCCTAGCGGGAGGGAGCACAGATACGCAGTATTTT
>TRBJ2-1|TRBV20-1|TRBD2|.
CSANPGTSGNEQFF
TGCAGTGCTAACCCCGGGACTAGCGGGAATGAGCAGTTCTTC
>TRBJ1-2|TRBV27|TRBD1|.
CASSRDRGSYTF
TGTGCCAGCAGCCGGGACAGGGGAAGCTACACCTTC
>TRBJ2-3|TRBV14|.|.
CASSPFRRASGTDTQYF
TGTGCCAGCAGCCCCTTCCGACGGGCTTCGGGGACAGATACGCAGTATTTT
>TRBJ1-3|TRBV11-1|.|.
CASSQPLQGNTIYF
TGTGCCAGCAGCCAACCACTCCAGGGAAACACCATATATTTT
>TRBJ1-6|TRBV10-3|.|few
CAISEIGESLHF
TGTGCCATCAGTGAGATTGGGGAATCCCTCCACTTT
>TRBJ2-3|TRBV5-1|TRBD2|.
CASSLGFSGGAKDTQYF
TGCGCCAGCAGCCTTGGATTTAGCGGGGGGGCCAAAGATACGCAGTATTTT
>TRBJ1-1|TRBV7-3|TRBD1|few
CASSISRDRGTEAFF
TGTGCCAGCAGCATTAGCCGGGACAGGGGCACTGAAGCTTTCTTT
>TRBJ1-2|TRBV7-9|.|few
CASSLGGFEGYTF
TGTGCCAGCAGCTTAGGAGGGTTCGAGGGCTACACCTTC
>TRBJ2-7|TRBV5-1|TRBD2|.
CASSLSASGGIYEQYF
TGCGCCAGCAGCTTAAGTGCTAGCGGGGGGATCTATGAGCAGTACTTC
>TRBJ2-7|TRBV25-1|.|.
CASRRIGGWEQYF
TGTGCCAGCAGACGAATCGGTGGGTGGGAGCAGTACTTC
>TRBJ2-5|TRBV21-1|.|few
CASRIQGRETQYF
TGTGCCAGCAGGATACAGGGCCGAGAGACCCAGTACTTC
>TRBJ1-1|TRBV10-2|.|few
CASSAGPGTEAFF
TGCGCCAGCAGTGCAGGTCCGGGCACTGAAGCTTTCTTT
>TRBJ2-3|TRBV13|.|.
CASSPRTYSTDTQYF
TGTGCCAGCAGCCCTAGAACATATAGCACAGATACGCAGTATTTT
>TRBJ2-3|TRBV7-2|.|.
CAPVSQPTDTQYF
TGTGCCCCCGTGTCCCAACCCACAGATACGCAGTATTTT
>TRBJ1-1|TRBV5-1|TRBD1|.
CASSDQDRDLNTEAFF
TGCGCCAGCAGCGATCAAGACAGGGATCTGAACACTGAAGCTTTCTTT
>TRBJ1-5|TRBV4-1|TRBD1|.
CASSQDLLAGQINQPQHF
TGCGCCAGCAGCCAAGATCTGCTAGCGGGACAGATCAATCAGCCCCAGCATTTT
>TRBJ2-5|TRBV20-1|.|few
CSARDIAGDGETQYF
TGCAGTGCTAGAGATATCGCAGGGGATGGAGAGACCCAGTACTTC
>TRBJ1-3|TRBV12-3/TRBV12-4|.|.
CASSSPRRYSGNTIYF
TGTGCCAGCAGTTCCCCCAGGAGATACTCTGGAAACACCATATATTTT
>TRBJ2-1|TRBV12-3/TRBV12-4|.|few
CASSFSAGHYNEQFF
TGTGCCAGCAGTTTTTCGGCGGGGCACTACAATGAGCAGTTCTTC
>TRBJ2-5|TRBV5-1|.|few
CASSSNKETQYF
TGCGCCAGCAGCTCCAATAAAGAGACCCAGTACTTC
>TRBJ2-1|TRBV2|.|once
CASSDLAGGEQFF
TGTGCCAGCAGTGACTTAGCCGGAGGTGAGCAGTTCTTC
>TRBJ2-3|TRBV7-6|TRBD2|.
CVSSLAGRADTQYF
TGTGTCAGCAGCTTAGCTGGGAGGGCAGATACGCAGTATTTT
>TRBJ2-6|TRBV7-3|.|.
CASSHESSGANVLTF
TGTGCCAGCAGCCACGAAAGCTCTGGGGCCAACGTCCTGACTTTC
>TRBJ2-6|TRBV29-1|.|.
CSVAYGSGANVLTF
TGCAGCGTAGCCTATGGGTCTGGGGCCAACGTCCTGACTTTC
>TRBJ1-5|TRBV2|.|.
CASVKTVNQPQHF
TGTGCCAGCGTTAAGACAGTCAATCAGCCCCAGCATTTT
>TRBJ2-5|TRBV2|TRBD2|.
CASRGEARNEQYF
TGTGCCAGCCGGGGGGAGGCCCGTAATGAGCAGTACTTC
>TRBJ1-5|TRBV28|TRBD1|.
CATRYGDRENQPQHF
TGTGCCACCAGGTACGGTGACAGGGAAAATCAGCCCCAGCATTTT
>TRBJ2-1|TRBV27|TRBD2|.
CASSLRWASGYNEQFF
TGTGCCAGCAGTTTACGCTGGGCTAGCGGGTACAATGAGCAGTTCTTC